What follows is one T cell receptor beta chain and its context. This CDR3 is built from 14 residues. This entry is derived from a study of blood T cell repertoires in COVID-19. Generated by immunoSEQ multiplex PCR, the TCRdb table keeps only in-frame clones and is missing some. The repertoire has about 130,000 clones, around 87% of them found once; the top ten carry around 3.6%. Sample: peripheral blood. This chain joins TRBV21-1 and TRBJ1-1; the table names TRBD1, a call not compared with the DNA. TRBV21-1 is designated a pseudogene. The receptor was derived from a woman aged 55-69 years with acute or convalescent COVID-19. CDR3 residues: CASSKGSADTEAFF. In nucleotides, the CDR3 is TGTGCCAGCAGCAAAGGCTCCGCAGACACTGAAGCTTTCTTT.